The 21 T cell receptor beta chains listed next were all sequenced from one sample in a study of OX40 agonist ivuxolimab in advanced cancers. Sequenced by immunoSEQ multiplex PCR; TCRdb stores in-frame clones only, minus some. The table records about 40,000 clones, around four fifths of them present only once. Specimen: CD4+ or CD8+ T cells sorted from blood, collected in a trial of the OX40 agonist ivuxolimab. These receptors were collected from an adult with an advanced solid tumor such as melanoma, head and neck, liver or kidney cancer.

This clone showed up just a few times. The chain couples TRBV15 to TRBJ2-7; the D gene could be TRBD1 or TRBD2 (5 bases each). Germline CDR1 LNHNV, CDR2 YYDKDF (reference sequence). The V end was cut by 2 bases, the J end by 1 base, with 9 bases between. This CDR3 is built from 14 residues. The CDR3 is CATSRPGTSYEQYF. In nucleotides, the CDR3 is TGTGCCACCAGCAGACCGGGGACGTCCTACGAGCAGTACTTC.

The CDR3 spells CASTGAGSNQPQHF. The CDR3 region has the DNA TGTGCCAGCACCGGGGCAGGGAGCAATCAGCCCCAGCATTTT. The rearrangement joins TRBV28 to TRBJ1-5; TRBD1 might be the D (5 bases). Germline CDR1 is MDHEN and CDR2 is SYDVKM. The CDR3 length is 14 residues. V dropped 7 bases and J dropped 1 base, with 11 bases sitting between them.

The chain is built from TRBV5-6 and TRBJ2-3; no reliable D call. Germline CDR1 reads SGHDT; CDR2 reads YYEEEE. The V end was cut by 2 bases, the J end by 2 bases, with 18 bases between. The CDR3 sequence is 17 residues long. The DNA for the CDR3 is TGTGCCAGCAGCTTATCGGGTTTTCGGCAGAACACAGATACGCAGTATTTT. Its translation: CASSLSGFRQNTDTQYF.

The CDR3 reads CASSRASSGNTIYF. CDR3 nucleotides: TGTGCCAGCAGTCGGGCCTCCTCTGGAAACACCATATATTTT. This sequence joins TRBV27 and TRBJ1-3, with no clear D. The CDR3 is 14 amino acids. The germline V gene encodes CDR1 MNHEY and CDR2 SMNVEV (reference sequence). The V gene lost 5 bases and the J gene lost 0 bases, with 8 bases spanning the gap.

The rearrangement uses TRBV5-4 and TRBJ2-7; the match to TRBD1 covers 8 bases. The CDR3 has 14 amino acids. The trim removed 1 base at V and 1 base at J, leaving 1 base unmatched. Germline V gives CDR1 SGHNT, CDR2 YYREEE (reference sequence). The chain's CDR3 is CASSLRTGSYEQYF. DNA for the CDR3: TGTGCCAGCAGCTTGAGGACAGGGTCCTACGAGCAGTACTTC.

This chain joins TRBV4-2 and TRBJ2-3, with TRBD2 identical over 9 bases. From germline, CDR1 is LGHNA and CDR2 YNFKEQ. Trimming cost V 1 base and J 4 bases; bases outside gene matches: 6. The length of the CDR3 is 16 residues. Here the CDR3 DNA reads TGTGCCAGCAGCCAAGCTGGGACTAGCTCTTCAGATACGCAGTATTTT. Translating it yields CASSQAGTSSSDTQYF.

Regarding this clone: The junction departs from germline at one end; a sequencing error may be responsible. This chain connects TRBV7-2 to TRBJ2-2; no reliable D call. The germline gives CDR1 SGHTA, CDR2 FQGNSA. The CDR3 spans 12 residues. Written as DNA, the CDR3 is TGTGCCAGCAGGTTAGGTGCAGGGGAGCTGTTTTTT. This sequence encodes CASRLGAGELFF.

The chain employs TRBV2 and TRBJ2-7; 7 nucleotides line up with TRBD2. The length of the CDR3 is 13 residues. Germline V CDR1 and CDR2: SNHLY, FYNNEI. V lost 8 bases to trimming and J lost 0 bases; unmatched junction nucleotides: 4. CDR3 DNA: TGTGCCAGCGGGAGGGCTAGCTCCTACGAGCAGTACTTC. Residues: CASGRASSYEQYF.

This chain connects TRBV5-1 to TRBJ1-3; 7 bases agree with TRBD1. Per the germline V gene, CDR1 is SGHRS and CDR2 is YFSETQ. This CDR3 contains 17 residues. Trimming at V came to 3 bases and at J to 3 bases, leaving 12 bases not matched to a gene. CDR3 sequence (DNA): TGCGCCAGCAGCTCACGAAGTGAGGGGGCCGGTGGAAACACCATATATTTT. This encodes CASSSRSEGAGGNTIYF.

V is TRBV7-9 and J is TRBJ2-5, with D possibly being TRBD2 (6 bases). CDR3 length: 16 amino acids. Trimming stripped 3 bases from V and 6 bases from J, with 20 bases between. Germline CDR1 is SEHNR and CDR2 is FQNEAQ (reference sequence). CDR3 residues: CASSLWGGGEAQTQYF. CDR3 coding DNA: TGTGCCAGCAGCTTGTGGGGAGGTGGGGAGGCACAGACCCAGTACTTC. Full variable domain (rest looked up from reference TRBV7-9 and TRBJ2-5): DTGVSQNPRHKITKRGQNVTFRCDPISEHNRLYWYRQTLGQGPEFLTYFQNEAQLEKSRLLSDRFSAERPKGSFSTLEIQRTEQGDSAMYLCASSLWGGGEAQTQYFGPGTRLLVL.

The CDR3 region is CASSVGLAGGLGLDTQYF. The CDR3 bases are TGTGCCAGCAGCGTAGGACTAGCGGGGGGCCTGGGCTTGGATACGCAGTATTTT. The J gene is TRBJ2-3, the V gene TRBV9; TRBD2 matches 13 bases. The junction had 10 bases not matched to a gene; V was cut back by 0 bases and J by 6 bases. CDR3 length: 18 residues. CDR1 and CDR2 (germline): SGDLS, YYNGEE.

This clone is categorized as medium-sized (0.01 to 0.1%). The chain carries TRBV27 and TRBJ2-7; 7 bases align to TRBD1. Germline loops: CDR1 MNHEY, CDR2 SMNVEV (reference sequence). The CDR3 contains 15 residues. With V trimmed by 2 bases and J by 5 bases, 9 bases remained unmatched. This CDR3 reads CASSLSRGLLNEQYF. The CDR3 DNA reads TGTGCCAGCAGTTTAAGTAGGGGGCTCCTGAACGAGCAGTACTTC.

The chain is built from TRBV19 and TRBJ2-5; the D is unclear. The germline CDR1 and CDR2 sequences are LNHDA and SQIVND (reference sequence). The CDR3 spans 13 residues. Trimming shortened V by 4 bases and J by 5 bases, and 11 bases separated the two germline ends. The CDR3 loop reads CASSTQSRETQYF. CDR3 nucleotides: TGTGCCAGTAGTACACAGAGCCGGGAGACCCAGTACTTC.

The chain carries TRBV5-1 and TRBJ2-1; 7 bases fit TRBD1. V lost 7 bases to trimming and J lost 7 bases; unmatched junction nucleotides: 14. The CDR3 sequence is 15 residues long. From germline, CDR1 is SGHRS and CDR2 YFSETQ. CDR3 in DNA: TGCGCCAGCTACACCTCCCCGGGACAGCTAAATGAGCAGTTCTTC. Its translation: CASYTSPGQLNEQFF.

The sample holds one count of this clone. The chain carries TRBV7-9 and TRBJ2-5, with TRBD1 matching 9 bases. Germline CDR1 and CDR2: SEHNR and FQNEAQ (reference sequence). The V and J ends lost 5 bases and 5 bases, in that order; junction bases with no gene match: 15. The CDR3 is made up of 17 amino acids. CDR3 nucleotide sequence: TGTGCCAGCAGCGCCAATCGGTTACAGGGGGCCGCGGAGACCCAGTACTTC. It codes for CASSANRLQGAAETQYF.

The gene calls are TRBV19 and TRBJ2-5, with 7 bases matching TRBD1. V lost 5 bases and J lost 7; bases outside the gene matches: 13. CDR3 length: 15 amino acids. Germline V gives CDR1 LNHDA, CDR2 SQIVND (reference sequence). The CDR3 here is CASSPPGQLDGTQYF. The CDR3 DNA follows: TGTGCCAGTAGTCCCCCGGGACAGCTCGATGGGACCCAGTACTTC.

With regard to this clone: The junction differs from germline at one of its ends, possibly a read error. This chain uses TRBV6-5 with TRBJ1-2; 11 bases are a match to TRBD1. Germline V gene lookup returns CDR1 MNHEY and CDR2 SVGAGI. The CDR3 loop spans 16 amino acids. CDR3 sequence: CASSYSRTGGGYDYTF. The CDR3 coding sequence is TGTGCCAGCAGTTACTCGAGGACAGGGGGCGGCTATGACTACACCTTC.

The V and J genes are TRBV5-5 and TRBJ2-7, with 7 bases aligning to TRBD1. Germline-derived CDR1 and CDR2 are SGHKS and YYEKEE (reference sequence). The CDR3 has 14 residues. Germline trimming cut 6 bases from V and 4 bases from J; bases unmatched to any gene: 10. In DNA, the CDR3 is TGTGCCAGCAACTGGCCCGGGGACAGTTACGAGCAGTACTTC. This encodes CASNWPGDSYEQYF.

This chain uses TRBV4-1 with TRBJ1-5; TRBD1 might be the D (6 bases). V was cut by 0 bases and J by 7 bases, with 13 bases left in between. The germline V gene has CDR1 MGHRA and CDR2 YSYEKL. The CDR3 is 15 amino acids. CDR3 sequence reads: CASSQDRQGRQPQHF. The CDR3 DNA follows: TGCGCCAGCAGCCAAGATCGGCAGGGGAGACAGCCCCAGCATTTT.

The chain carries TRBV11-2 and TRBJ1-1, with D unclear. V shed 0 bases and J shed 1 base, with 9 bases lying between them. The CDR3 spans 15 residues. Germline values: CDR1 SGHAT, CDR2 FQNNGV. The CDR3 DNA follows: TGTGCCAGCAGCTTAGAAGGAGGGAGGAACACTGAAGCTTTCTTT. The encoded protein is CASSLEGGRNTEAFF.

This rearrangement joins TRBV6-1 to TRBJ2-7; 7 bases map to TRBD2. CDR1 and CDR2 from the germline V gene are MNHNS and SASEGT. This CDR3 has 14 amino acids. V lost 2 bases and J lost 4; bases outside the gene matches: 5. In DNA form, the CDR3 reads TGTGCCAGCAGTGAATGGGGGGGGATATACGAGCAGTACTTC. Translated, it gives CASSEWGGIYEQYF.